This record covers a single T cell receptor beta chain. This sample is part of a study of blood T cell repertoires in COVID-19. Overall study context: The United States, Italy and Spain provided the acute and convalescent COVID-19 samples. The cDNA or gDNA used as material had been derived from T cells, B-cell-depleted T cells, or PBMCs.

V gave up 3 bases and J gave up 0 bases, with 13 bases separating them. This CDR3 has 15 residues. CDR1 SGHRS and CDR2 YFSETQ come from the germline V gene. Profiled with immunoSEQ multiplex PCR; TCRdb holds only in-frame clones, not every one. In the table there are 90,000 to 130,000 clones, 72% of which are singletons. Sample: peripheral blood. The chain links TRBV5-1 to TRBJ2-7; D possibly corresponds to TRBD1 (5 bases). This receptor was taken from a woman aged 55-70 years with acute or convalescent COVID-19. The CDR3 DNA is TGCGCCAGCAGCTCAGGGCGTTTAGACTCCTACGAGCAGTACTTC. Protein: CASSSGRLDSYEQYF.